The clone carrying this T cell receptor (beta chain) was detected ten times or more. Antigen unknown. The V segment lost 8 bases and the J segment 5 bases; nucleotides outside the gene matches: 9. This CDR3 has 14 residues. Germline CDR1 and CDR2: SNHLY and FYNNEI. TCRdb ran MiXCR on the 5' RACE reads and lists one entry per CDR3 protein. The table records tens of thousands of distinct CDR3 sequences, around a quarter of them present only once. General study findings and limits: The larger cohort examined one V-J beta rearrangement, not whole repertoires.

The source material was tumor-infiltrating memory CD4+ T cells sorted from the breast tumor. Subset: memory CD4+ T cells, CD4+CD45RO+CD25-. This clonotype was sampled from a female donor with breast cancer. The J gene is TRBJ2-1, the V gene TRBV2, with 7 bases fitting TRBD1. CDR3 sequence: CASYDRVGDNEQFF. The DNA of the CDR3 is TGTGCCAGCTATGACAGGGTTGGGGACAATGAGCAGTTCTTC.